This TCR beta chain was found in a study of blood T cells in healthy people across ages. Findings and limits, study-wide: As naive T cell percentage varied, TCR beta diversity correlated strongly with it.

This clonotype was recorded at least ten times. Its specificity is unknown. A sample-barcoded 5' primer and a J-beta primer mix were used in a second PCR of roughly 7 to 11 cycles. TCRdb redid the calling of the 5' RACE reads with MiXCR, one entry per CDR3 protein. In the table there are about 780,000 distinct CDR3 sequences, 35% to 60% of which are singletons. The sequence came from a man older than 75 in good health. The sequenced material came from blood.

The DNA of the CDR3 is TGTGCCAGCAGTCTCGGACAGGGCAATGAGCAGTTCTTC. Translating it yields CASSLGQGNEQFF. The chain combines TRBV6-6 with TRBJ2-1; 8 nucleotides align to TRBD1. The J segment lost 6 bases and the V segment lost 5 bases, leaving 3 bases of the junction unmatched. CDR1 MNHNY and CDR2 SVGAGI come from the germline V gene (reference sequence). This CDR3 is 13 amino acids long.